What follows describes a single TCR beta chain. The specificity of this receptor is unknown. No much larger clone exists at a distance of one base, and base qualities are not known. This specimen comes from a study of blood T cells in healthy people across ages (dated by TCRdb to between 2014 and 2017). About the investigation overall: In model experiments, template switching captured roughly one uniquely barcoded TCR beta cDNA molecule for every two T cells. Donors of different ages were randomly distributed across sequencing lanes to avoid experimental bias. The study analyzed two additional independent replicas of 1 million unique cDNA reads from the same blood draw for two donors, one aged 18 to 30 and one aged 80 or older. To track age-related changes in TCR beta repertoire diversity, the study relied on deep sequencing normalized with unique cDNA molecular identifiers. The donors were split into four age groups: young (average about 16 years), middle-aged (about 40), aged (approximately 59) and long-lived (about 74).

From a lookup of the germline V gene, CDR1 and CDR2 are MDHEN and SYDVKM. V was cut back by 6 bases and J by 3 bases, leaving a gap of 19 bases between them. Taken from cysteine to phenylalanine, the CDR3 has 16 residues. Only the CDR3 DNA is retained, 48 bases long and in frame from the first base. The research as a whole found: Estimates of total diversity based on one million sequenced T cells were regarded as lower bounds and as underestimates. Compared with the aged group, the long-lived group had more naive CD4+ T cells, fewer expanded clones and increased TCR diversity, suggesting age selection. A strong correlation was found between observed TCR beta diversity and the percentage of naive T cells measured by flow cytometry. Since profiling was done on bulk unsorted PBMCs, naive and antigen-experienced compartments could not be conclusively compared. As age increased, observed TCR beta diversity per million T cells dropped in a roughly linear way, and a significant reduction was already evident by age roughly 40. Because the CMV infection status of the donors was unknown, age-related changes in expanded clonotypes may potentially have been confounded.

Library prep was done by 5' RACE. The sequencing machine was an Illumina HiSeq 2500. A second PCR of roughly 6 to 11 cycles was performed with a sample-barcoded 5' primer and a J-beta primer mix. Each TCR beta cDNA molecule received a unique molecular identifier from a template-switch 5' adaptor carrying 12 random nucleotides. At least 3 million CDR3-containing paired-end reads were obtained from each sample. First-strand cDNA was synthesized from all RNA with the Mint cDNA synthesis kit, primed by a TRBC-specific oligonucleotide. All cDNA was treated with uracil-DNA glycosylase and then went through a first 18-cycle PCR with the universal primers M1SS and BC2_uni_R. The authors processed their data as follows. For normalization, 1 million high-quality reads were randomly selected from each sample, with every read carrying a distinct molecular identifier. Instead of being binned into consensus sequences, reads with shared molecular identifiers were discarded. MiTCR, run with a Q25 quality threshold and the strictest error-elimination algorithm, handled CDR3 identification, clonotype clustering and error correction. A nonparametric unseen species model with Euler transformation was used to estimate lower-bound total TCR beta diversity. Starting from the raw public reads, TCRdb applied fastp trimming at Q25, assembled clones with MiXCR and retained in-frame beta chains. Entries are consolidated by CDR3 protein sequence, retaining the most common genes and DNA. TCRdb, rather than the study authors, made the V and J calls. The sample records around 650,000 distinct CDR3 sequences, 35% to 50% of which are singletons. In total, the top ten clones hold about 32% of the sample.

The 39 donors, aged roughly 6 to 100 years, were systemically healthy Caucasian individuals from Russia. Each donor gave around 9 milliliters of peripheral blood, collected into EDTA-treated Vacutainer tubes. PBMCs were isolated by Ficoll-Paque density-gradient centrifugation, with at least 7 million obtained per sample. Total RNA, at least 5 micrograms per sample, was extracted from PBMCs with Trizol reagent. Naive CD45RAhigh/CD27high T cell percentages were measured by flow cytometry on a PBMC aliquot from every donor. Sequences were obtained from blood. The V gene is TRBV28 and the J gene is TRBJ2-3; the D element might be TRBD1 or TRBD2, as each aligns at 5 bases. The clonotype originates from a man at least 80 years old in good health. The CDR3 reads CASSRNSGPPTDTQYF. The DNA sequence reads TGTGCCAGCAGCCGCAACTCGGGACCACCTACAGATACGCAGTATTTT.